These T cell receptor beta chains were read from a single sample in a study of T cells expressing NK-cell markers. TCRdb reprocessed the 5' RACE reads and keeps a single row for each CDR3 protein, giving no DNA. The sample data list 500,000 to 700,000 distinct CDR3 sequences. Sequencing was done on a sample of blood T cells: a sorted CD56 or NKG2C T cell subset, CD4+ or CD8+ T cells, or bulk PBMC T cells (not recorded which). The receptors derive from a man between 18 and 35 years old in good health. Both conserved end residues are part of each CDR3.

CDR3 protein: CASSLGVFGETQYF
V gene: TRBV7-6
J gene: TRBJ2-5

CDR3 protein: CASSVDALNTEAFF
V gene: TRBV19
J gene: TRBJ1-1

CDR3 protein: CASSLGAGSSPLHF
V gene: TRBV7-6
J gene: TRBJ1-6

CDR3 protein: CASSRGLARDTQYF
V gene: TRBV12-3/TRBV12-4
J gene: TRBJ2-3

CDR3 protein: CASSRRTYGYTF
V gene: TRBV28
J gene: TRBJ1-2

CDR3 protein: CASSSIAWGDTQYF
V gene: TRBV5-1
J gene: TRBJ2-3

CDR3 protein: CASSRSTGSTGELFF
V gene: TRBV7-6
J gene: TRBJ2-2

CDR3 protein: CASSPHQLAGRQETQYF
V gene: TRBV27
J gene: TRBJ2-5

CDR3 protein: CASIFGGAGEQFF
V gene: TRBV6-5
J gene: TRBJ2-1

CDR3 protein: CAITDPGAGNEQFF
V gene: TRBV10-3
J gene: TRBJ2-1

CDR3 protein: CASSFEDSPNYGYTF
V gene: TRBV12-3/TRBV12-4
J gene: TRBJ1-2

CDR3 protein: CASSPLGTGYNEQFF
V gene: TRBV7-3
J gene: TRBJ2-1

CDR3 protein: CSVIQTGVGTEAFF
V gene: TRBV29-1
J gene: TRBJ1-1

CDR3 protein: CASSSSRSETQYF
V gene: TRBV7-3
J gene: TRBJ2-5

CDR3 protein: CATSDGTGTSGSLTPGELFF
V gene: TRBV24-1
J gene: TRBJ2-2

CDR3 protein: CASRDGVYGYTF
V gene: TRBV28
J gene: TRBJ1-2

CDR3 protein: CASSLQGAGLGSNEQFF
V gene: TRBV11-2
J gene: TRBJ2-1

CDR3 protein: CASSETRLDQPQHF
V gene: TRBV6-1
J gene: TRBJ1-5

CDR3 protein: CASSVFTGGNQPQHF
V gene: TRBV7-2
J gene: TRBJ1-5

CDR3 protein: CASCLDISGNTIYF
V gene: TRBV5-1
J gene: TRBJ1-3

CDR3 protein: CATRTSGIRNEQFF
V gene: TRBV6-2/TRBV6-3
J gene: TRBJ2-1

CDR3 protein: CASSSRTNSYEQYF
V gene: TRBV18
J gene: TRBJ2-7

CDR3 protein: CASSLIGRGAPTGELFF
V gene: TRBV7-2
J gene: TRBJ2-2

CDR3 protein: CASSVGVSYEQYF
V gene: TRBV28
J gene: TRBJ2-7

CDR3 protein: CASSSRTVDTQYF
V gene: TRBV7-2
J gene: TRBJ2-3

CDR3 protein: CASSLSARSGTEAFF
V gene: TRBV27
J gene: TRBJ1-1

CDR3 protein: CSVEFVLPSEQFF
V gene: TRBV29-1
J gene: TRBJ2-1

CDR3 protein: CATSVGNTIYF
V gene: TRBV24-1
J gene: TRBJ1-3

CDR3 protein: CASSYRSGSTDTQYF
V gene: TRBV6-2/TRBV6-3
J gene: TRBJ2-3

CDR3 protein: CASSYLGTINEKLFF
V gene: TRBV6-5
J gene: TRBJ1-4

CDR3 protein: CASSYFGGIQETQYF
V gene: TRBV6-5
J gene: TRBJ2-5

CDR3 protein: CASSPTRSGELFF
V gene: TRBV9
J gene: TRBJ2-2

CDR3 protein: CASSSRQGNQPQHF
V gene: TRBV7-2
J gene: TRBJ1-5

CDR3 protein: CASRNGPIAGANVLTF
V gene: TRBV7-9
J gene: TRBJ2-6

CDR3 protein: CASSQLHPAISNQPQHF
V gene: TRBV3-1
J gene: TRBJ1-5

CDR3 protein: CASSFPGLAGRDNEQFF
V gene: TRBV12-3/TRBV12-4
J gene: TRBJ2-1

CDR3 protein: CSARDSRKWDDQPQHF
V gene: TRBV20-1
J gene: TRBJ1-5

CDR3 protein: CAISSTSASTDTQYF
V gene: TRBV10-3
J gene: TRBJ2-3

CDR3 protein: CASSLGQINEKLFF
V gene: TRBV5-6
J gene: TRBJ1-4

CDR3 protein: CASSSRLARDSYNEQFF
V gene: TRBV12-3/TRBV12-4
J gene: TRBJ2-1

CDR3 protein: CSARDRVRGSNEKLFF
V gene: TRBV20-1
J gene: TRBJ1-4

CDR3 protein: CASSLKGVREQFF
V gene: TRBV7-3
J gene: TRBJ2-1

CDR3 protein: CASSLDFRAGANVLTF
V gene: TRBV11-2
J gene: TRBJ2-6

CDR3 protein: CASGLDFESTDTQYF
V gene: TRBV12-5
J gene: TRBJ2-3

CDR3 protein: CASSLDRRGRKNTGELFF
V gene: TRBV12-3/TRBV12-4
J gene: TRBJ2-2

CDR3 protein: CSVRGRGLTQTQYF
V gene: TRBV29-1
J gene: TRBJ2-5

CDR3 protein: CATSGLRETQYF
V gene: TRBV15
J gene: TRBJ2-5

CDR3 protein: CASSPTSPGTSSNEQFF
V gene: TRBV27
J gene: TRBJ2-1

CDR3 protein: CASSSRVNPLLYGYTF
V gene: TRBV6-5
J gene: TRBJ1-2

CDR3 protein: CASSQEREGPSPETQYF
V gene: TRBV3-1
J gene: TRBJ2-5

CDR3 protein: CASSEGGIVALANYGYTF
V gene: TRBV2
J gene: TRBJ1-2

CDR3 protein: CASSGGGAGVEDIQYF
V gene: TRBV12-3/TRBV12-4
J gene: TRBJ2-4

CDR3 protein: CASQARDSYNEQFF
V gene: TRBV5-4
J gene: TRBJ2-1

CDR3 protein: CASSQGTGTGESAFF
V gene: TRBV18
J gene: TRBJ1-1

CDR3 protein: CASSLDWDEQFF
V gene: TRBV7-9
J gene: TRBJ2-1

CDR3 protein: CASHADSGNTIYF
V gene: TRBV6-1
J gene: TRBJ1-3

CDR3 protein: CSVEGSGDPYEQYF
V gene: TRBV29-1
J gene: TRBJ2-7